Included here is one T cell receptor (beta chain) sequence, with context. This record belongs to a study of blood T cell repertoires in COVID-19. Across the whole study: Acute and convalescent COVID-19 samples came from the United States, Italy and Spain.

This CDR3 has 13 residues. Germline V gives CDR1 LNHNV, CDR2 YYDKDF (reference sequence). V shed 0 bases and J shed 4 bases, with 7 bases lying between them. Sequencing used immunoSEQ multiplex PCR; TCRdb keeps in-frame clones, though not all of them. The sample has around 300,000 clones; 89% are singletons. The specimen sequenced was peripheral blood. This chain uses TRBV15 with TRBJ2-7; TRBD1 might be the D (6 bases). This TCR was recovered from a man between 50 and 59 years old with acute or convalescent COVID-19. This CDR3 reads CATSREDSYEQYF. CDR3 DNA: TGTGCCACCAGCAGAGAGGACAGTTACGAGCAGTACTTC.